This is a list of T cell receptor beta chains from one sample in a study of preoperative IRX-2 immunotherapy in early breast cancer. Measured with immunoSEQ multiplex PCR; TCRdb has only the in-frame clones, and not every one. The repertoire holds more than 20,000 clones, with roughly four fifths as singletons. The sample consisted of lymph node tissue, taken after IRX-2 immunotherapy. Receptors originate from a human donor with breast cancer. CDR3s include the opening cysteine and the closing phenylalanine or tryptophan. Clone size is stated in some rows and not others, as once, few, many or a class when expanded.

-	TRBV19	CASSTIDRDEKLFF
-	TRBV29-1	CSVALQGWGYTF
-	TRBV6-8	CASSYSLADGRNQPQHF
-	TRBV12-5	CASGDRDKYTGELFF
-	TRBV18	CASSPPEGAGNQPQHF
-	TRBV10-1	CASSEAGPNTEAFF
-	TRBV30	CAWTVSSYEQYF
-	TRBV14	CASSAGAGGPIGELFF
-	TRBV6-7	CASSEASTANYGYTF
-	TRBV18	CASSPVSGGGTPGNEQFF
-	TRBV7-6	CASSFSTGQETQYF
-	TRBV18	CASSPRSGGPVEQYF
-	TRBV29-1	CSVTLDREFTDTQYF
-	TRBV10-1	CASSAGRDGFYGYTF
once	TRBV19	CASNWGGDTEAFF
-	TRBV18	CASSPRQGTNPRLFF
-	TRBV19	CASSRQANTEAFF
-	TRBV19	CANTATGGFRETQYF
-	TRBV9	CASSVLWRPQETQYF
-	TRBV11-3	CASSIGDRYQETQYF
-	TRBV5-1	CASSQPDAGGEKLFF
-	TRBV7-2	CASSLGQENTGELFF
-	TRBV28	CASRQAGPYNEQFF
-	TRBV5-1	CASRPDSGANVLTF
-	TRBV25-1	CASSEAGGRNEQFF
-	TRBV18	CASSLTGETEAFF
-	TRBV19	CASSSGPGGTEAFF
-	TRBV6-8	CASSYDRGGNQPQHF
-	TRBV6-8	CASSQTGERVSPLHF
-	TRBV29-1	CSVDPRTGGLGNEQFF
-	TRBV10-3	CAISEMVGKGNYGYTF
-	TRBV18	CASSPFPHPETGELFF
-	TRBV18	CASSPPGGRVRETQYF
few	TRBV11-3	CASSPGTGEGELFF
-	TRBV28	CASSDRGRGNQPQHF
-	TRBV6-8	CASSYGYRDEKLFF
-	TRBV19	CASSRESGWSYTF